Below are 12 T cell receptor beta chains sequenced from a single sample in a study of human T cells and chemical hapten exposure. Using its own MiXCR run on the RACE reads, TCRdb lists one record per CDR3 protein. The table lists approximately 260,000 distinct CDR3 sequences, almost 8% of them singletons, with more than 0.95% in the top ten. Time point denoted: pre-sensitization, week 0. Specified treatment: therapeutic diphenylcyclopropenone sensitization with weekly scalp DPC. This sample comprised whole blood, obtained in connection with sensitization to the hapten diphenylcyclopropenone (DPC). The receptor set was obtained from a man aged 18 to 30 with alopecia areata. Some clones in this sample may be carry-over from other donors' samples.

The V gene is TRBV7-9, the J gene TRBJ1-4, with TRBD1 matching over 7 bases. With V trimmed by 4 bases and J by 8 bases, 13 bases remained unmatched. Germline V gene data show CDR1 as SEHNR and CDR2 as FQNEAQ (reference sequence). This CDR3 spans 16 amino acids. CDR3 sequence: CASSSTITGAREKLFF. The CDR3 nucleotides are TGTGCCAGCAGCTCGACGATAACAGGGGCAAGGGAAAAACTGTTTTTT.

This clonotype was seen more than once but under ten times. The genes are TRBV29-1 and TRBJ1-3; no reliable D call. From germline, CDR1 is SQVTM and CDR2 ANQGSEA. With 4 bases removed from V and 4 bases from J, the gap between germline ends came to 8 bases. There are 12 residues in the CDR3. The CDR3 nucleotides are TGCAGCGTTGTGTCCGAAGGAAACACCATATATTTT. Amino acid sequence: CSVVSEGNTIYF.

This clonotype was observed at least ten times. This rearrangement joins TRBV7-9 to TRBJ2-5, with TRBD1 as a possible D gene (5 bases). With 3 bases removed from V and 2 bases from J, the gap between germline ends came to 7 bases. The CDR3 is 13 residues long. CDR1 SEHNR and CDR2 FQNEAQ come from the germline V gene (reference sequence). CDR3 bases: TGTGCCAGCAGCTTGGACACACAAGAGACCCAGTACTTC. It codes for CASSLDTQETQYF.

This clonotype was counted only a few times. The CDR3: CASSLRLPNEQFF. The CDR3 bases are TGTGCCAGCAGTTTAAGACTACCGAATGAGCAGTTCTTC. The chain combines TRBV12-3 or TRBV12-4 with TRBJ2-1; a possible D gene is TRBD2 (5 bases). The CDR3 loop spans 13 amino acids. Trimming took off 2 bases at V and 7 bases at J, with 9 bases between the two ends.

This clonotype has just a few counts. The rearrangement links TRBV9 to TRBJ2-1; D is uncertain. Trimming took 2 bases from V and 8 from J, leaving 11 bases between them. CDR1 is SGDLS and CDR2 is YYNGEE in the germline V gene. This CDR3 is built from 13 residues. CDR3 residues: CASSVFAAYEQFF. Written as DNA, the CDR3 is TGTGCCAGCAGCGTGTTCGCGGCCTATGAGCAGTTCTTC.

This clonotype was counted many times. V gene TRBV29-1 combines with J gene TRBJ2-3; D perhaps matches TRBD2 (7 bases). V was clipped by 7 bases and J by 2 bases, with 13 bases between them. Per germline, CDR1 SQVTM and CDR2 ANQGSEA. CDR3 length: 13 amino acids. In DNA, the CDR3 is TGCAGCGGCAAGGGGGGGGCCACAGATACGCAGTATTTT. Protein product: CSGKGGATDTQYF.

This clonotype was found a few times. The chain employs TRBV7-2 and TRBJ2-3, with 8 bases fitting TRBD1. The CDR3 totals 19 residues. V dropped 6 bases and J dropped 0; count of bases not matched to a gene: 17. Per the germline V gene, CDR1 is SGHTA and CDR2 is FQGNSA. The CDR3 bases are TGTGCCAGCAGTCACTTACGGGACAGGAGGCCTTTTAGCACAGATACGCAGTATTTT. Residues: CASSHLRDRRPFSTDTQYF.

This clonotype was found many times. The chain links TRBV6-2 or TRBV6-3 to TRBJ2-2; D call uncertain. The length of the CDR3 is 12 residues. V gave up 8 bases and J gave up 9 bases, with 13 bases separating them. CDR1 MNHEY and CDR2 SVGEGT come from the germline V gene. The CDR3 coding sequence is TGTGCCAGCGGGAAGGACGCCTGGGAGCTGTTTTTT. Protein product: CASGKDAWELFF.

This clonotype has a handful of counts. The chain has TRBV9 and TRBJ2-3, with D perhaps matching TRBD1 or TRBD2 (5 bases each). This CDR3 spans 17 amino acids. Trimming removed 2 bases from V and 1 base from J, with 17 bases in between. Germline V gene data show CDR1 as SGDLS and CDR2 as YYNGEE. DNA for the CDR3: TGTGCCAGCAGCGTCAAATCCGGGGACCCTGGCACAGATACGCAGTATTTT. Amino acid sequence: CASSVKSGDPGTDTQYF. The entire variable domain, with the rest obtained from reference TRBV9 and TRBJ2-3, is as follows: DSGVTQTPKHLITATGQRVTLRCSPRSGDLSVYWYQQSLDQGLQFLIQYYNGEERAKGNILERFSAQQFPDLHSELNLSSLELGDSALYFCASSVKSGDPGTDTQYFGPGTRLTVL.

CDR3 coding DNA: TGCGCCAGCAGCCGGGAGGGGATGAACACTGAAGCTTTCTTT. Protein product: CASSREGMNTEAFF. This chain links TRBV4-3 with TRBJ1-1, with D possibly TRBD1 on 5 matching bases. In germline, CDR1 is LGHNA, CDR2 YSLEER. V lost 4 bases and J lost 0, with 9 bases in between. The CDR3 spans 14 residues.

The chain uses TRBV9 and TRBJ1-2; 8 nucleotides align to TRBD1. The CDR3 has 14 residues. Germline values: CDR1 SGDLS, CDR2 YYNGEE. J lost 4 bases, V lost 0 bases, and 2 bases had no gene match. The CDR3 DNA follows: TGTGCCAGCAGCGTAGAGCAGGGGGCCTATGGCTACACCTTC. Translation: CASSVEQGAYGYTF.

This clonotype was detected a few times. The J gene is TRBJ2-5, the V gene TRBV5-1; maybe TRBD1 (7 bases). Trimming cost V 4 bases and J 5 bases, with 18 bases left between them. From germline, CDR1 is SGHRS and CDR2 YFSETQ. This CDR3 is built from 15 residues. CDR3 in amino acids: CASSVRTGREETQYF. The CDR3 bases are TGCGCCAGCAGCGTAAGGACAGGCCGGGAGGAGACCCAGTACTTC. The complete variable domain, with remaining parts taken from reference TRBV5-1 and TRBJ2-5, reads KAGVTQTPRYLIKTRGQQVTLSCSPISGHRSVSWYQQTPGQGLQFLFEYFSETQRNKGNFPGRFSGRQFSNSRSEMNVSTLELGDSALYLCASSVRTGREETQYFGPGTRLLVL.